Listed here are 20 T cell receptor beta chains from one sample, sequenced in a study of blood T cell repertoires in COVID-19. The repertoire was sequenced with immunoSEQ multiplex PCR; TCRdb's copy has only in-frame clones and lacks some. The sample lists 200,000 to 250,000 clones; roughly 86% were seen once. The sample taken for sequencing was peripheral blood. These receptor sequences come from a woman aged 25 to 39 who had recovered from COVID-19.

This clone has a handful of counts. The rearrangement joins TRBV7-3 to TRBJ2-2; D might be TRBD2 (6 bases). V lost 5 bases, J lost 7 bases, and 20 bases lay in between. The CDR3 covers 16 residues. Germline CDR1 reads SGHTA; CDR2 reads FQGTGA. This CDR3 is CASSPKRGLPGGELFF. DNA of the CDR3: TGTGCCAGCAGCCCTAAAAGGGGACTGCCCGGCGGGGAGCTGTTTTTT. The full variable domain, rest sourced from reference TRBV7-3 and TRBJ2-2, is GAGVSQTPSNKVTEKGKYVELRCDPISGHTALYWYRQSLGQGPEFLIYFQGTGAADDSGLPNDRFFAVRPEGSVSTLKIQRTERGDSAVYLCASSPKRGLPGGELFFGEGSRLTVL.

This chain joins TRBV2 and TRBJ2-3; TRBD2 aligns across 7 bases. CDR1 is SNHLY, CDR2 FYNNEI, per germline. CDR3 length equals 15 residues. After removal of 4 bases from V and 7 bases from J, the junction contained 11 bases not matched to a gene. CDR3 loop: CASSGETSFMYTQYF. The CDR3 DNA follows: TGTGCCAGCAGTGGGGAGACTAGCTTCATGTATACGCAGTATTTT.

Points on this clone: This sample includes further DNA sequences coding for the same CDR3. The CDR3 sequence is CASSIAGGFYNEQFF. As DNA, the CDR3 is TGTGCCAGTAGTATAGCGGGGGGGTTCTACAATGAGCAGTTCTTC. The chain combines TRBV19 with TRBJ2-1, with 8 bases matching TRBD2. J lost 3 bases, V lost 1 base, and 2 bases had no gene match. Germline loops: CDR1 LNHDA, CDR2 SQIVND (reference sequence). The CDR3 covers 15 residues.

The chain combines TRBV7-9 with TRBJ1-2, with 9 bases aligning to TRBD1. There are 16 residues in the CDR3. With 2 bases clipped from V and 0 bases from J, the junction kept 4 bases outside the gene matches. The germline CDR1 and CDR2 sequences are SEHNR and FQNEAQ (reference sequence). This CDR3 is CASSLPGQGPNYGYTF. Written as DNA, the CDR3 is TGTGCCAGCAGCTTACCGGGACAGGGCCCTAACTATGGCTACACCTTC.

The chain joins TRBV7-9 to TRBJ2-7; D is perhaps TRBD2 (6 bases). The germline V and J ends were trimmed by 8 bases and 5 bases, with 10 bases remaining between them. Germline assignment: CDR1 SEHNR and CDR2 FQNEAQ (reference sequence). The CDR3 contains 11 residues. CDR3 bases: TGTGCCAGCTCTAGCGTGGACGAGCAGTACTTC. As protein: CASSSVDEQYF.

The rearrangement uses TRBV5-1 and TRBJ1-4; D unclear. Deletions cut 2 bases from V and 3 bases from J, with 11 bases between. This CDR3 spans 15 amino acids. In germline, CDR1 is SGHRS, CDR2 YFSETQ. CDR3 residues: CASSFGVSANEKLFF. CDR3 in DNA: TGCGCCAGCAGCTTCGGGGTTTCAGCTAATGAAAAACTGTTTTTT.

The J gene is TRBJ2-3, the V gene TRBV5-1; a possible D gene is TRBD2 (6 bases). CDR1 is SGHRS and CDR2 is YFSETQ in the germline V gene. Trimming stripped 6 bases from V and 5 bases from J, with 16 bases between. CDR3 size: 14 residues. Here the CDR3 DNA reads TGCGCCAGCAAGGTAGCCGGGGGTGGAGATACGCAGTATTTT. Translating it yields CASKVAGGGDTQYF.

This rearrangement joins TRBV10-3 to TRBJ1-2, with D hard to call. This CDR3 has 13 amino acids. Germline V CDR1 and CDR2: ENHRY, SYGVKD. V was clipped by 3 bases and J by 5 bases, with 10 bases between them. The CDR3 DNA sequence: TGTGCCATCAGTGAAGAACAGATATATGGCTACACCTTC. Translating it yields CAISEEQIYGYTF.

The count of this clone is one. This chain connects TRBV6-1 to TRBJ2-7; D unclear. Trimming removed 3 bases from V and 3 bases from J, with 6 bases in between. The V gene's germline CDR1 is MNHNS and CDR2 SASEGT. The CDR3 length is 12 residues. The CDR3: CASSEANYEQYF. The CDR3 bases are TGTGCCAGCAGTGAGGCCAACTACGAGCAGTACTTC.

The rearrangement uses TRBV5-4 and TRBJ1-1; TRBD1 matches at 9 bases. The CDR3 consists of 15 residues. From germline, CDR1 is SGHNT and CDR2 YYREEE (reference sequence). J was trimmed by 6 bases and V by 3 bases; bases with no gene match: 9. As DNA, the CDR3 is TGTGCCAGCAGCTGGGAACAGGGGGCAATGGCTGAAGCTTTCTTT. Its translation: CASSWEQGAMAEAFF.

This clone was picked up one time. The chain carries TRBV27 and TRBJ1-1; the D gene is possibly TRBD1 (5 bases). V was pared by 5 bases and J by 7 bases, with 23 bases between. The CDR3 covers 16 residues. Looked up from germline, CDR1 is MNHEY and CDR2 is SMNVEV (reference sequence). This CDR3 reads CASSPRPVGRVYEAFF. CDR3 nucleotides: TGTGCCAGCAGTCCACGCCCCGTAGGCAGGGTCTATGAAGCTTTCTTT.

The genes are TRBV7-2 and TRBJ2-1; D might be TRBD2 (5 bases). Germline lookup yields CDR1 SGHTA and CDR2 FQGNSA. There are 16 residues in the CDR3. V lost 5 bases, J lost 3 bases, and 17 bases lay in between. The CDR3 DNA reads as TGTGCCAGCAGCCACAACCCCCGGACTTACTACAATGAGCAGTTCTTC. Encoded protein: CASSHNPRTYYNEQFF.

The chain carries TRBV27 and TRBJ2-7; TRBD1 matches 9 bases. The V segment lost 6 bases and the J segment 6 bases; nucleotides outside the gene matches: 18. CDR1 is MNHEY and CDR2 is SMNVEV in the germline V gene (reference sequence). The CDR3 consists of 17 residues. CDR3 nucleotide sequence: TGTGCCAGCAGAACCTATACAGGGGGCGCGTCGTTAGGCGAGCAGTACTTC. Translation: CASRTYTGGASLGEQYF.

The chain employs TRBV7-9 and TRBJ2-7; D possibly corresponds to TRBD1 (6 bases). The CDR3 is 14 amino acids. V was clipped by 4 bases and J by 3 bases, with 13 bases between them. Germline lookup yields CDR1 SEHNR and CDR2 FQNEAQ (reference sequence). This CDR3 reads CASSYVLQGYEQYF. As DNA, the CDR3 is TGTGCCAGCAGCTACGTCCTACAGGGCTACGAGCAGTACTTC.

The V gene is TRBV21-1, the J gene TRBJ2-4; the table names TRBD2, a call not compared with the DNA. TRBV21-1 is a documented pseudogene. CDR3 length: 14 amino acids. The CDR3 sequence is CASSNYGERNIQYF. Here the CDR3 DNA reads TGTGCCAGCAGCAATTACGGGGAACGGAACATTCAGTACTTC.

The count of this clone is one. This chain connects TRBV11-2 to TRBJ2-1; D remains unclear. The V end lost 3 bases, the J end lost 9 bases, and 15 bases lay between the germline ends. The CDR3 runs to 14 residues. Germline V gives CDR1 SGHAT, CDR2 FQNNGV. CDR3 coding DNA: TGTGCCAGCAGCTTGGAAGGTCCCTCGGGTGAGCAGTTCTTC. Encoded protein: CASSLEGPSGEQFF.

The chain is built from TRBV3-1 (or the pseudogene TRBV3-2) and TRBJ2-3; TRBD2 aligns across 8 bases. The CDR3 sequence is 13 residues long. Per the germline V gene, CDR1 is LGHDT and CDR2 is YNNKEL (reference sequence). The CDR3 nucleotides are TGTGCAACGGGGGGGCGTAGCACAGATACGCAGTATTTT. Translating it yields CATGGRSTDTQYF.

The chain combines TRBV25-1 with TRBJ2-1, with 10 bases fitting TRBD1. CDR3 length: 15 amino acids. Germline CDR1 is MGHDK and CDR2 is SYGVNS. Unmatched junction bases numbered 8, after V lost 4 bases and J lost 8 bases. Written as DNA, the CDR3 is TGTGCCAGCAGTGGAACTAAGGACAGGGGGGATGAGCAGTTCTTC. Protein product: CASSGTKDRGDEQFF. The complete variable domain, with remaining parts taken from reference TRBV25-1 and TRBJ2-1, reads EADIYQTPRYLVIGTGKKITLECSQTMGHDKMYWYQQDPGMELHLIHYSYGVNSTEKGDLSSESTVSRIRTEHFPLTLESARPSHTSQYLCASSGTKDRGDEQFFGPGTRLTVL.

The rearrangement uses TRBV6-6 and TRBJ2-5, with a possible D match to TRBD1 (6 bases). The CDR3 extends over 14 amino acids. The V and J ends lost 4 bases and 2 bases respectively, with 11 bases between them. CDR1 is MNHNY and CDR2 is SVGAGI in the germline V gene (reference sequence). This CDR3 reads CASSSGQSQETQYF. CDR3 DNA sequence: TGTGCCAGCAGTTCCGGACAGTCTCAAGAGACCCAGTACTTC.

V is TRBV3-1 (or the pseudogene TRBV3-2) and J is TRBJ2-3; no definite D call. From germline, CDR1 is LGHDT and CDR2 YNNKEL (reference sequence). Trimming shortened V by 1 base and J by 3 bases, and 8 bases separated the two germline ends. This CDR3 has 14 amino acids. CDR3 coding DNA: TGTGCCAGCAGCCAAGCGATGAGGACAGATACGCAGTATTTT. As protein: CASSQAMRTDTQYF.